What follows are 13 T cell receptor beta chains derived from one specimen sequenced in a study of T cells in localized non-small cell lung cancer. Libraries were prepared by immunoSEQ multiplex PCR; TCRdb keeps only in-frame clonotypes and omits some of them. The sample yields 70,000 to 100,000 clones, roughly 88% seen once. The source material was PBMCs, sampled before any cancer treatment. The receptors were gathered from a woman aged 40-75 years with stage II squamous cell lung carcinoma.

The V and J genes are TRBV9 and TRBJ1-2; tentatively, D is TRBD1 (6 bases). The V and J ends lost 0 bases and 2 bases respectively, with 8 bases between them. Germline-derived CDR1 and CDR2 are SGDLS and YYNGEE. CDR3 length equals 14 residues. The CDR3, as DNA: TGTGCCAGCAGCGTAGATGGGACAAACTATGGCTACACCTTC. It codes for CASSVDGTNYGYTF.

This rearrangement joins TRBV27 to TRBJ1-5, with 10 bases aligning to TRBD1. CDR1 and CDR2 (germline): MNHEY, SMNVEV (reference sequence). The CDR3 sequence is 17 residues long. Trimming cost V 5 bases and J 3 bases; bases outside gene matches: 10. The CDR3 sequence: CASSTGGQGDFNQPQHF. The CDR3 DNA reads as TGTGCCAGCAGTACTGGCGGACAGGGGGACTTCAATCAGCCCCAGCATTTT.

This clone came up once. J is TRBJ1-1 and V is TRBV25-1; TRBD1 might be the D (6 bases). V lost 6 bases and J lost 4, with 21 bases in between. The germline CDR1 and CDR2 sequences are MGHDK and SYGVNS. This CDR3 region has 16 residues. The DNA for the CDR3 is TGTGCCAGCAGGGGGGTTGGGGGGGCAAAAGGCACTGAAGCTTTCTTT. It translates to CASRGVGGAKGTEAFF.

V usage is TRBV27 and J usage is TRBJ2-2, with D maybe TRBD1 (6 bases). Per germline, CDR1 MNHEY and CDR2 SMNVEV (reference sequence). The length of the CDR3 is 14 residues. V was shortened by 5 bases and J by 11 bases, with 18 bases between the two germline ends. CDR3 coding DNA: TGTGCCAGCAGTCCAGGGTGGGGACATGGAGAGCTGTTTTTT. Protein sequence: CASSPGWGHGELFF.

V gene TRBV6-5 combines with J gene TRBJ1-3; D uncertain. This CDR3 has 14 residues. Trimming pared 6 bases from V and 4 bases from J, leaving 13 bases between. Germline V lookup: CDR1 MNHEY, CDR2 SVGAGI. Written as DNA, the CDR3 is TGTGCCAGCAGGCCCACGGCTGGGGGAAACACCATATATTTT. It encodes CASRPTAGGNTIYF.

The chain employs TRBV6-5 and TRBJ1-5; 7 bases are shared with TRBD1. Germline CDR1 MNHEY, CDR2 SVGAGI. V lost 2 bases to trimming and J lost 7 bases; unmatched junction nucleotides: 5. CDR3 length: 14 residues. The CDR3 DNA sequence: TGTGCCAGCAGTTACAGGGGGCCCGACCAGCCCCAGCATTTT. It is translated as CASSYRGPDQPQHF.

The chain recombines TRBV5-4 with TRBJ1-2; D is undetermined. CDR3 size: 15 residues. The germline V gene has CDR1 SGHNT and CDR2 YYREEE (reference sequence). Trimming removed 3 bases at V and 4 bases at J, with 16 bases between. The CDR3 DNA follows: TGTGCCAGCAGCTCGAAGCGGGCGCCCATCTATGGCTACACCTTC. Translation gives CASSSKRAPIYGYTF.

The V call is TRBV7-8, the J call TRBJ1-4; TRBD1 might be the D (5 bases). V was shortened by 4 bases and J by 3 bases, with 15 bases between the two germline ends. The CDR3 is 16 amino acids. Germline-derived CDR1 and CDR2 are SGHVS and FQNEAQ. CDR3 amino acids: CASSSGRQIPNEKLFF. CDR3 bases: TGTGCCAGCAGCTCCGGACGACAGATACCTAATGAAAAACTGTTTTTT.

The chain employs TRBV10-1 and TRBJ2-1; TRBD2 aligns across 7 bases. CDR1 is WNHNN, CDR2 SYGVQD, per germline (reference sequence). Trimming removed 5 bases from V and 3 bases from J; junction bases left unmatched: 4. The CDR3 has 14 amino acids. The CDR3 here is CASSTGLLYNEQFF. As DNA, the CDR3 is TGCGCCAGCAGTACGGGACTACTCTACAATGAGCAGTTCTTC.

The CDR3 sequence: CASSFRTEEQYF. CDR3 nucleotides: TGCGCCAGCAGCTTCCGGACCGAGGAGCAGTACTTC. The genes are TRBV5-1 and TRBJ2-7; D remains unclear. The V and J ends lost 2 bases and 7 bases respectively, with 10 bases between them. Looked up from germline, CDR1 is SGHRS and CDR2 is YFSETQ. The CDR3 is 12 residues long.

CDR3 sequence reads: CASSLGYNEQFF. The DNA of the CDR3 is TGTGCCAGCAGCCTTGGTTACAATGAGCAGTTCTTC. The chain has TRBV7-6 and TRBJ2-1; D gene ambiguous. CDR1 SGHVS and CDR2 FNYEAQ come from the germline V gene. Trimming shortened V by 5 bases and J by 4 bases, and 6 bases separated the two germline ends. The CDR3 runs to 12 residues.

The CDR3 loop is CASSFPGPRHEQFF. CDR3 coding DNA: TGTGCCAGCAGCTTTCCGGGACCACGCCATGAGCAGTTCTTC. The rearrangement joins TRBV5-4 to TRBJ2-1; D could derive from TRBD1 or TRBD2 (5 bases each). The V end lost 2 bases, the J end lost 8 bases, and 14 bases lay between the germline ends. The germline gives CDR1 SGHNT, CDR2 YYREEE (reference sequence). The CDR3 has 14 amino acids.

This sequence joins TRBV7-2 and TRBJ1-4, with 7 bases matching TRBD1. The length of the CDR3 is 16 residues. Per the germline V gene, CDR1 is SGHTA and CDR2 is FQGNSA. Trimming cost V 0 bases and J 0 bases; bases outside gene matches: 1. The CDR3 nucleotides read TGTGCCAGCAGCTTAGCTGGGACAGCAACTAATGAAAAACTGTTTTTT. Its protein is CASSLAGTATNEKLFF.